This T cell receptor (beta chain) is from a study of blood T cell repertoires in COVID-19. Study information: Whether acute or convalescent, the COVID-19 samples came from the United States, Italy and Spain. The analysed material was cDNA or gDNA that came from T cells, B-cell-depleted T cells, or PBMCs.

In the study's own analysis: Nucleated cell counts were estimated from reference gene primer amplification. Produced via immunoSEQ multiplex PCR; TCRdb's table is partial and in-frame only. Clone size and the V and J calls come from that table; the DNA yielded D and trimming. The sample yields about 80,000 clones, over 65% seen once. Germline V gives CDR1 MNHEY, CDR2 SMNVEV (reference sequence). CDR3 size: 13 residues. Deletions cut 6 bases from V and 5 bases from J, with 13 bases between. The rearrangement joins TRBV27 to TRBJ2-5, with D tentatively TRBD2 (5 bases). This receptor was obtained from a man aged 50 to 60 with active or convalescent COVID-19. The specimen was peripheral blood. The chain's CDR3 is CASRPNGEETQYF. The CDR3 DNA is TGTGCCAGCAGGCCTAACGGGGAGGAGACCCAGTACTTC.